This T cell receptor (beta chain) was obtained from a study of TIL therapy for anti-PD-1-resistant metastatic lung cancer (dated by TCRdb to the early 2020s). Study-level background: Tumors were collected before any PD-1/PD-L1 blockade, after which patients were given nivolumab, and patients who progressed were given lymphodepletion, an infusion of expanded TIL and IL-2. Enrolled patients had a median age of about 53 years (range roughly 38-80) and a median tumor PD-L1 proportion score of under 7%. Most of the cohort had lung adenocarcinoma, including a few EGFR-mutant tumors and two ALK-rearranged tumors, and half of the patients were either current or former smokers. Across the cohort, whole-exome sequencing showed a median non-synonymous tumor mutation burden of roughly 1.5 mutations per megabase. Clonotypes were tracked across tumor, expanded TIL product and serial blood samples by T cell receptor beta sequencing of tumor and peripheral blood.

The immunoSEQ v3 hsTCRB kit was used to amplify TCR beta CDR3 regions from genomic DNA through bias-controlled multiplex PCR. The TCR libraries were sequenced on an Illumina NextSeq 500 to about 2 million read pairs for survey level or roughly 4.5-6.5 million read pairs for deep level. The study's processing was this. V, D and J genes were assigned, non-productive sequences were removed, and clonality was reported by immunoSEQ Analyzer software. Repertoires of infused TIL and blood were compared using productive Simpson clonality and the Morisita overlap index of productive TRB rearrangements. Absolute clonotype counts in blood were estimated as lymphocyte count times CD3+ fraction times the clone's productive frequency. TCRdb mirrors the immuneACCESS table, restricted to in-frame sequences. Some clones are absent from its copies; in checked studies, under half trace to an unresolved V gene, and the reason for the others is unknown. The D gene and trimming were derived from the DNA, and the V and J assignments and clone size from that table. In this sample the table shows about 50,000 clones, 65% to 90% of which occur a single time. 4% to 6% of the sample goes to the ten largest clones.

The germline V gene (reference sequence) specifies LNHDA as CDR1 and SQIVND as CDR2. The CDR3 runs 13 residues from the cysteine to the phenylalanine. Only the CDR3 portion is preserved as DNA: 39 bases, with reading frame beginning at the first base. The junction shows trimming of 6 bases on V and 1 base on J, plus 9 bases between the germline ends. Points on this clone: Its antigen specificity is not known. The sample holds no much larger clone one base away, and base qualities are not on file.

The intended sense of this specimen's time point label: pre-treatment sample, taken before nivolumab and TIL therapy. Adults with stage 4 NSCLC were enrolled in a dual-center phase I trial from October 2017 to early 2020. The samples were drawn from an open-label, single-arm phase I trial testing tumor-infiltrating lymphocyte therapy combined with nivolumab in advanced non-small cell lung cancer. Blood mononuclear cells from EDTA tubes were separated on a Ficoll gradient and snap-frozen as pellets, and DNA was extracted from the cells using a Qiagen mini-prep kit. Study-level results and caveats: The study protocol defined all tumor marker inferences as exploratory. Generalizability was limited because the cohort was highly selected, with more treatment-naive, never-smoker and oncogene-addicted patients included than is typical. Infused TIL clonotypes partially replaced the baseline peripheral repertoire then decayed over months, with no apparent association between persistence and response.

Recombination linked TRBV19 to TRBJ1-1, with TRBD1 as a weak D call on 5 bases. Sequences were derived from blood, sampled at baseline. The receptor was isolated from a person aged 25-80 years with non-small cell lung cancer. The CDR3 sequence is CASSLDRNTEAFF. The sequenced DNA: TGTGCCAGTAGCCTTGACAGGAACACTGAAGCTTTCTTT.